This TCR beta chain was sequenced for a study of spatial heterogeneity in lung cancer. Turning to the study itself: TCR transcript counts in tumor regions correlated strongly with a T cell module score from matched bulk RNA-seq.

Germline CDR1 and CDR2: SGHNT and YENEEA. V lost 5 bases and J 9 bases, leaving 17 bases between the germline ends. The CDR3 is 14 residues long. By proportion, this clonotype is medium-sized. No antigen is known for it. Study-wide points: Intratumoral expanded alpha and beta TCR counts were found to track tumor mutation counts.

TCRdb re-derived calls from the 5' RACE reads in MiXCR, one entry per CDR3 protein. This repertoire shows some 4,800 distinct CDR3 sequences, under 8.5% found once; its top ten account for 16%. Stated time point: sample taken at primary tumor resection. Unsorted whole RNA samples from tumor, nontumor lung or frozen PBMC were sequenced. The input for sequencing was lung tumor tissue, taken at surgery. The clonotype originates from a female donor with early-stage non-small cell lung cancer. The V gene is TRBV11-3, the J gene TRBJ2-1; possibly TRBD2 for D (5 bases). The CDR3 bases are TGTGCCAGCAGCCGCCAGTGGAGGAGGAGTGAGCAGTTCTTC. Encoded protein: CASSRQWRRSEQFF.